Following are 27 T cell receptor beta chains from one sample sequenced in a study of vaccination effects on CD4 cells after COVID-19. At the end of around eleven days of culture, CD4+ T cells were isolated. Of the BNT162b2 and mRNA-1273 vaccines, participants received two doses of one or the other. Their antigens remain unidentified. Produced via immunoSEQ multiplex PCR; TCRdb's table is partial and in-frame only. The data contain some 30,000 clones, about 67% of them singletons. Material: CD4+ T cells from PBMCs cultured without peptide, obtained after COVID-19 vaccination. The receptors stem from a human donor who received a COVID-19 vaccine.

This chain connects TRBV30 to TRBJ1-6, with TRBD1 matching over 7 bases. The CDR3 length is 14 residues. The V and J ends lost 2 bases and 7 bases, in that order; junction bases with no gene match: 5. Germline CDR1 and CDR2: GTSNPN and SVGIG (reference sequence). CDR3 nucleotide sequence: TGTGCCTGGAGTATTGCAGGGGGGAATTCACCCCTCCACTTT. Its translation: CAWSIAGGNSPLHF.

The V gene is TRBV3-1 (or the pseudogene TRBV3-2), the J gene TRBJ2-7; 7 positions match TRBD1. From germline, CDR1 is LGHDT and CDR2 YNNKEL (reference sequence). Trimming cost V 6 bases and J 0 bases; bases outside gene matches: 8. This CDR3 contains 15 residues. The DNA of the CDR3 is TGTGCCAGCAGTCAGACAGGGCTTACCTCCTACGAGCAGTACTTC. As protein: CASSQTGLTSYEQYF.

The V gene is TRBV6-2 or TRBV6-3, the J gene TRBJ2-7; the D is unclear. V gave up 6 bases and J gave up 0 bases, with 18 bases separating them. Germline V lookup: CDR1 MNHEY, CDR2 SVGEGT. CDR3 length equals 16 residues. Written as DNA, the CDR3 is TGTGCCAGCAGCCTCTCCTCCTCGGCCAGCTCCTACGAGCAGTACTTC. Amino acids: CASSLSSSASSYEQYF.

The rearrangement joins TRBV4-1 to TRBJ1-5; 7 positions match TRBD1. CDR3 size: 20 residues. Germline CDR1 is MGHRA and CDR2 is YSYEKL. Germline trimming cut 4 bases from V and 0 bases from J; bases unmatched to any gene: 18. The DNA of the CDR3 is TGCGCCAGCAGCCCTGGCCCCTGGCAGGGGGAATCTGGTAGCAATCAGCCCCAGCATTTT. Its protein is CASSPGPWQGESGSNQPQHF.

The J gene is TRBJ1-2, the V gene TRBV5-1, with D perhaps matching TRBD1 (5 bases). The V end was cut by 4 bases, the J end by 5 bases, with 12 bases between. The CDR3 runs 13 residues. The germline gives CDR1 SGHRS, CDR2 YFSETQ. This CDR3 is CASSPGTAYGYTF. CDR3 nucleotide sequence: TGCGCCAGCAGCCCCGGGACCGCGTATGGCTACACCTTC.

The chain has TRBV5-4 and TRBJ2-3; 8 bases are shared with TRBD2. Germline V gives CDR1 SGHNT, CDR2 YYREEE (reference sequence). J lost 6 bases, V lost 4 bases, and 7 bases had no gene match. The CDR3 covers 14 residues. CDR3 sequence reads: CASSGSAGADTQYF. DNA of the CDR3: TGTGCCAGCAGCGGGTCAGCGGGAGCGGATACGCAGTATTTT.

V and J are TRBV7-9 and TRBJ2-7; 11 bases are a match to TRBD2. V lost 2 bases, J lost 1 base, and 7 bases stayed unmatched. CDR3 length: 17 residues. The germline V gene encodes CDR1 SEHNR and CDR2 FQNEAQ (reference sequence). The chain's CDR3 is CASSLSSGRAGSYEQYF. In DNA form, the CDR3 reads TGTGCCAGCAGCTTAAGTAGCGGGAGGGCCGGTTCCTACGAGCAGTACTTC.

The chain links TRBV12-3 or TRBV12-4 to TRBJ1-1; D perhaps matches TRBD1 (5 bases). The CDR3 is 13 residues long. V lost 3 bases, J lost 4 bases, and 9 bases lay in between. The CDR3 region is CASSFSGPTEAFF. The CDR3 region has the DNA TGTGCCAGCAGTTTTTCAGGGCCCACTGAAGCTTTCTTT.

The chain combines TRBV7-9 with TRBJ2-7, with D perhaps matching TRBD2 (6 bases). The length of the CDR3 is 16 residues. V lost 1 base to trimming and J lost 5 bases, with 18 bases between them. Germline assignment: CDR1 SEHNR and CDR2 FQNEAQ (reference sequence). CDR3 amino acids: CASSLGVGLGGDEQYF. In DNA, the CDR3 is TGTGCCAGCAGCTTAGGGGTCGGACTGGGCGGGGACGAGCAGTACTTC.

The V gene is TRBV19, the J gene TRBJ1-1, with D hard to call. V gave up 2 bases and J gave up 7 bases, with 14 bases separating them. CDR3 length: 14 residues. Germline CDR1 reads LNHDA; CDR2 reads SQIVND (reference sequence). CDR3 amino acids: CASSIIGLESEAFF. CDR3 in DNA: TGTGCCAGTAGTATAATCGGGCTGGAAAGTGAAGCTTTCTTT. The full variable domain, completed using reference TRBV19 and TRBJ1-1, is DGGITQSPKYLFRKEGQNVTLSCEQNLNHDAMYWYRQDPGQGLRLIYYSQIVNDFQKGDIAEGYSVSREKKESFPLTVTSAQKNPTAFYLCASSIIGLESEAFFGQGTRLTVV.

The rearrangement joins TRBV3-1 (or the pseudogene TRBV3-2) to TRBJ2-3; 10 bases agree with TRBD2. In germline, CDR1 is LGHDT, CDR2 YNNKEL (reference sequence). The ends lost 0 bases at V and 4 bases at J; junction bases unmatched: 7. This CDR3 has 17 residues. The DNA for the CDR3 is TGTGCCAGCAGCCAAGATGGGGCTAGCGGGAGCCCAGATACGCAGTATTTT. This sequence encodes CASSQDGASGSPDTQYF.

V is TRBV10-3 and J is TRBJ2-3; tentatively, D is TRBD1 or TRBD2 (5 bases each). With 10 bases removed from V and 4 bases from J, the gap between germline ends came to 18 bases. CDR3 length: 14 amino acids. The germline CDR1 and CDR2 sequences are ENHRY and SYGVKD. CDR3 sequence reads: CATRSGSGPDTQYF. The CDR3 region has the DNA TGTGCCACCCGATCGGGGTCGGGACCAGATACGCAGTATTTT.

V is TRBV14 and J is TRBJ2-7; D call uncertain. V lost 0 bases and J lost 4, with 19 bases in between. The CDR3 sequence is 17 residues long. Germline V gene sequence: CDR1 SGHDN, CDR2 FVKESK. The CDR3 reads CASSQDAGGHRVYEQYF. CDR3 DNA: TGTGCCAGCAGCCAAGATGCAGGCGGTCATCGGGTATACGAGCAGTACTTC.

The J gene is TRBJ2-1, the V gene TRBV10-3; no reliable D call. The germline V gene has CDR1 ENHRY and CDR2 SYGVKD. Trimming removed 0 bases from V and 10 bases from J, with 7 bases in between. CDR3 length: 12 residues. The CDR3 DNA is TGTGCCATCAGTGAGTCGTGGACCGAGCAGTTCTTC. The encoded protein is CAISESWTEQFF.

The chain couples TRBV6-5 to TRBJ1-2; 8 bases are shared with TRBD1. The junction had 7 bases not matched to a gene; V was cut back by 6 bases and J by 7 bases. The CDR3 sequence is 13 residues long. Germline V lookup: CDR1 MNHEY, CDR2 SVGAGI. CDR3 coding DNA: TGTGCCAGCAGAGACAGGGGAAAGGGTGGCTACACCTTC. The encoded protein is CASRDRGKGGYTF.

This chain uses TRBV5-1 with TRBJ1-6; D call uncertain. CDR1 is SGHRS, CDR2 YFSETQ, per germline. The V and J ends lost 1 base and 5 bases respectively, with 10 bases between them. This CDR3 has 15 residues. CDR3 in amino acids: CASSLRAGNNSPLHF. The CDR3 DNA is TGCGCCAGCAGCTTGAGGGCAGGCAATAATTCACCCCTCCACTTT.

The V call is TRBV5-1, the J call TRBJ2-1, with D maybe TRBD2 (6 bases). The CDR3 has 15 residues. Germline V CDR1 and CDR2: SGHRS, YFSETQ. V lost 0 bases, J lost 0 bases, and 7 bases lay in between. CDR3 in DNA: TGCGCCAGCAGCTTGGGGGGAGGCTCCTACAATGAGCAGTTCTTC. Encoded protein: CASSLGGGSYNEQFF.

The V call is TRBV20-1, the J call TRBJ1-4; D perhaps matches TRBD1 (5 bases). Per germline, CDR1 DFQATT and CDR2 SNEGSKA (reference sequence). The V gene lost 3 bases and the J gene lost 8 bases, with 13 bases spanning the gap. The CDR3 covers 13 residues. CDR3 coding DNA: TGCAGTGCTAGTCGACCCGAGGGGGAAAAACTGTTTTTT. This codes for CSASRPEGEKLFF.

The chain recombines TRBV7-3 with TRBJ1-6; D is undetermined. The CDR3 extends over 13 amino acids. Looked up from germline, CDR1 is SGHTA and CDR2 is FQGTGA. V was cut by 5 bases and J by 16 bases, with 18 bases left in between. The CDR3 nucleotides are TGTGCCAGCAGCCCCCAAGGGCCCGTCCGGCTCCACTTT. Translating it yields CASSPQGPVRLHF.

This chain joins TRBV10-3 and TRBJ2-1; TRBD2 matches at 8 bases. After removal of 3 bases from V and 4 bases from J, the junction contained 5 bases not matched to a gene. Germline V gene data show CDR1 as ENHRY and CDR2 as SYGVKD. This CDR3 region has 15 residues. In nucleotides, the CDR3 is TGTGCCATCAGTGAAGGAGCGGGAGAATACAATGAGCAGTTCTTC. Translated, it gives CAISEGAGEYNEQFF.

The gene calls are TRBV29-1 and TRBJ2-7; 7 positions agree with TRBD2. The CDR3 is 11 residues long. CDR1 SQVTM and CDR2 ANQGSEA come from the germline V gene. V lost 6 bases and J lost 3; bases outside the gene matches: 2. The CDR3 sequence is CSVWGGYEQYF. CDR3 DNA: TGCAGCGTGTGGGGGGGCTACGAGCAGTACTTC.

This chain links TRBV3-1 (or the pseudogene TRBV3-2) with TRBJ1-4; D remains ambiguous. Germline V gene sequence: CDR1 LGHDT, CDR2 YNNKEL (reference sequence). Trimming removed 3 bases at V and 8 bases at J, with 13 bases between. This CDR3 region has 14 residues. Written as DNA, the CDR3 is TGTGCCAGCAGCCAGGGCGGGTTGTGGGAAAAACTGTTTTTT. Amino acid sequence: CASSQGGLWEKLFF.

The gene calls are TRBV3-1 (or the pseudogene TRBV3-2) and TRBJ2-3; 7 positions agree with TRBD1. This CDR3 has 15 residues. V lost 4 bases to trimming and J lost 0 bases; unmatched junction nucleotides: 4. Germline CDR1 LGHDT, CDR2 YNNKEL (reference sequence). In DNA form, the CDR3 reads TGTGCCAGCAGCCCAAGGACAGGTAGCACAGATACGCAGTATTTT. Translated, it gives CASSPRTGSTDTQYF.

The chain carries TRBV5-1 and TRBJ2-1; D may correspond to TRBD1 or TRBD2 (6 bases each). In germline, CDR1 is SGHRS, CDR2 YFSETQ. V was trimmed by 0 bases and J by 6 bases, leaving 13 bases between them. CDR3 length: 15 residues. The CDR3 region is CASSLALGGINEQFF. In DNA, the CDR3 is TGCGCCAGCAGCTTGGCCCTAGGGGGGATCAATGAGCAGTTCTTC.

V and J are TRBV10-3 and TRBJ2-2; 9 nucleotides agree with TRBD2. V lost 1 base to trimming and J lost 1 base; unmatched junction nucleotides: 16. This CDR3 comprises 21 residues. Looked up from germline, CDR1 is ENHRY and CDR2 is SYGVKD. The CDR3 region is CAISELGGRASRNMNTGELFF. DNA of the CDR3: TGTGCCATCAGTGAGTTGGGCGGGAGGGCCTCCCGCAATATGAACACCGGGGAGCTGTTTTTT.

The genes are TRBV15 and TRBJ1-5; D unresolved. CDR1 LNHNV and CDR2 YYDKDF come from the germline V gene (reference sequence). The CDR3 loop spans 14 amino acids. The V gene lost 0 bases and the J gene lost 3 bases, with 6 bases spanning the gap. CDR3 bases: TGTGCCACCAGCAGAGATGCGAACAATCAGCCCCAGCATTTT. Translated, it gives CATSRDANNQPQHF.

This clone has just a few counts. V is TRBV5-1 and J is TRBJ2-3; tentative D call: TRBD1 (6 bases). Between the trimmed V and J ends, which lost 4 bases and 2 bases, there was a span of 11 bases. From germline, CDR1 is SGHRS and CDR2 YFSETQ. There are 14 residues in the CDR3. DNA for the CDR3: TGCGCCAGCAGCCAGACAGGTCCCACAGATACGCAGTATTTT. It specifies CASSQTGPTDTQYF.